A selection of T cell receptor beta chains follows, all from one sample in a study of CD8 T cells in ankylosing spondylitis. TCRdb used MiXCR to reprocess the 5' RACE reads, holding one entry per CDR3 protein. Among around 220,000 distinct CDR3 sequences, around 19% were seen once, and the ten largest hold 40% to 50%. The sequenced material came from blood, either unsorted or a sorted T cell fraction (not recorded which). These receptors were obtained from a male donor with ankylosing spondylitis. The CDR3 runs from the conserved cysteine through the conserved F or W. Fields, in order: CDR3 length, V gene, clone size, D gene, J gene, CDR3 protein, CDR3 DNA. The D gene is left open where the match is weak. The size of a clone is reported for some rows only, either as once, few or many, or as a class for expanded clones.

14	TRBV4-3	.	.	TRBJ2-7	CASSLKGVGSEQYF	TGCGCCAGCAGCCTAAAAGGAGTAGGGAGCGAGCAGTACTTC
13	TRBV20-1	many	.	TRBJ1-1	CSARNRKNTEAFF	TGCAGTGCTAGAAACAGGAAGAACACTGAAGCTTTCTTT
13	TRBV30	few	TRBD2	TRBJ2-7	CAWSSGSSYEQYF	TGTGCCTGGAGTAGCGGGAGTTCCTACGAGCAGTACTTC
14	TRBV5-1	few	.	TRBJ1-2	CASATGVNGDGYTF	TGCGCCAGCGCCACTGGTGTTAATGGGGATGGCTACACCTTC
15	TRBV13	.	.	TRBJ2-7	CASSPGPTDLREQYF	TGTGCCAGCAGCCCCGGGCCTACCGACCTCCGGGAGCAGTACTTC
15	TRBV27	.	TRBD2	TRBJ2-1	CASSLWGTSLNEQFF	TGTGCCAGCAGTTTATGGGGGACTAGCCTCAATGAGCAGTTCTTC
13	TRBV20-1	many	.	TRBJ2-7	CSARGVNSYEQYF	TGCAGTGCTAGAGGAGTTAACTCCTACGAGCAGTACTTC
16	TRBV4-1	.	.	TRBJ1-2	CASSQEILRSVYGYTF	TGCGCCAGCAGCCAAGAAATATTACGCAGCGTCTATGGCTACACCTTC
16	TRBV7-8	few	TRBD1	TRBJ2-5	CASSIWDRDNQETQYF	TGTGCCAGCAGCATCTGGGACAGGGACAACCAAGAGACCCAGTACTTC
13	TRBV18	.	.	TRBJ1-2	CASSPPGGYGYTF	TGTGCCAGCTCACCCCCGGGGGGCTATGGCTACACCTTC
18	TRBV28	few	.	TRBJ2-1	CASSGQGVAGGTYNEQFF	TGTGCCAGCAGTGGACAGGGGGTTGCGGGAGGGACCTACAATGAGCAGTTCTTC
14	TRBV6-2/TRBV6-3	few	.	TRBJ2-2	CASSYSTGTGELFF	TGTGCCAGCAGTTACTCGACTGGGACCGGGGAGCTGTTTTTT
12	TRBV12-3/TRBV12-4	many	.	TRBJ2-2	CASSSQGGELFF	TGTGCCAGCAGTTCCCAGGGTGGGGAGCTGTTTTTT
15	TRBV6-1	.	.	TRBJ2-1	CASSEGAAPYNEQFF	TGTGCCAGCAGTGAAGGAGCCGCGCCCTACAATGAGCAGTTCTTC
11	TRBV6-5	few	.	TRBJ1-1	CASTGQFEAFF	TGTGCCAGCACCGGGCAGTTTGAAGCTTTCTTT
14	TRBV7-9	.	TRBD2	TRBJ2-1	CASSSGTSLNEQFF	TGTGCCAGCAGCTCCGGGACTAGCCTCAATGAGCAGTTCTTC
17	TRBV27	many	TRBD1	TRBJ1-5	CASSSGQGRFRNQPQHF	TGTGCCAGCAGTTCCGGACAGGGGAGGTTTCGGAATCAGCCCCAGCATTTT
15	TRBV9	.	.	TRBJ1-2	CASSDNPETEYGYTF	TGTGCCAGCAGCGACAATCCAGAGACGGAGTATGGCTACACCTTC
13	TRBV5-6	.	.	TRBJ2-1	CASGAGLNDEQFF	TGTGCCAGCGGGGCGGGATTAAATGATGAGCAGTTCTTC
18	TRBV12-5	.	TRBD1	TRBJ2-6	CASGLMTGGPSGANVLTF	TGTGCTAGTGGTTTGATGACAGGGGGCCCCTCTGGGGCCAACGTCCTGACTTTC
15	TRBV4-1	.	TRBD2	TRBJ2-3	CASSQVTSGFDTQYF	TGCGCCAGCAGCCAAGTGACTAGCGGGTTCGATACGCAGTATTTT
15	TRBV5-6	.	.	TRBJ2-2	CASSLGSGGTGELFF	TGTGCCAGCAGCTTGGGCTCAGGGGGGACCGGGGAGCTGTTTTTT
16	TRBV20-1	.	TRBD2	TRBJ2-7	CSAAAAGGSYSYEQYF	TGCAGTGCAGCTGCGGCGGGAGGTTCGTACTCCTACGAGCAGTACTTC
14	TRBV2	few	TRBD2	TRBJ2-5	CASGGTSSQETQYF	TGTGCCAGCGGAGGGACTAGCAGCCAAGAGACCCAGTACTTC
16	TRBV19	few	.	TRBJ1-2	CASSIIGSPFNYGYTF	TGTGCCAGTAGTATAATCGGAAGCCCATTTAACTATGGCTACACCTTC
17	TRBV20-1	.	TRBD2	TRBJ2-6	CSAEGLAVPSGANVLTF	TGCAGTGCGGAGGGACTAGCGGTACCCTCTGGGGCCAACGTCCTGACTTTC
14	TRBV2	few	.	TRBJ2-1	CASSTPLGVGEQFF	TGTGCCAGCAGTACCCCACTGGGCGTAGGTGAGCAGTTCTTC
12	TRBV5-6	.	.	TRBJ1-1	CASSSYTDEAFF	TGTGCCAGCAGCTCCTACACGGATGAAGCTTTCTTT
14	TRBV4-1	few	.	TRBJ2-1	CASSQASSYNEQFF	TGCGCCAGCAGCCAAGCCAGCTCCTACAATGAGCAGTTCTTC
14	TRBV4-2	.	.	TRBJ2-2	CASSPLASTGELFF	TGTGCCAGCAGCCCGCTAGCGAGCACCGGGGAGCTGTTTTTT
12	TRBV12-3/TRBV12-4	.	TRBD2	TRBJ2-1	CASTLLASEQFF	TGTGCCAGCACCCTACTAGCGTCTGAGCAGTTCTTC
12	TRBV27	many	.	TRBJ2-7	CASSASGTEQYF	TGTGCCAGCAGTGCTTCGGGGACCGAGCAGTACTTC
10	TRBV7-9	few	.	TRBJ1-2	CASSPSPYTF	TGTGCCAGCAGCCCTTCTCCCTACACCTTC
14	TRBV5-6	.	TRBD1	TRBJ2-7	CASSFGTVFNGQYF	TGTGCCAGCAGCTTCGGGACAGTTTTTAACGGGCAGTACTTC
13	TRBV4-1	many	.	TRBJ2-1	CASSQEPFNEQFF	TGCGCCAGCAGCCAAGAACCATTCAATGAGCAGTTCTTC
15	TRBV2	once	TRBD1	TRBJ2-7	CAIIRDSLQVNEQYF	TGTGCCATCATACGGGACAGCCTACAGGTCAACGAGCAGTACTTC